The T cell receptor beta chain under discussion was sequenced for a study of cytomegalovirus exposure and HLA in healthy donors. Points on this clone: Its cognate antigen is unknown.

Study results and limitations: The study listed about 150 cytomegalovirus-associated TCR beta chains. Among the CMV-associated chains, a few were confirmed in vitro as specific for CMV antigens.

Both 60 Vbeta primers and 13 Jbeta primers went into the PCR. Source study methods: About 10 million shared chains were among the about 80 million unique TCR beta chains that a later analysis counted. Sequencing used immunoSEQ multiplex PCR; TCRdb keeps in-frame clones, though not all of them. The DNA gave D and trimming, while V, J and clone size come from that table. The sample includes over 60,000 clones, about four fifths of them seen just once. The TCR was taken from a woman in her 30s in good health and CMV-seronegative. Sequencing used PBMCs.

CDR3 sequence (DNA): TGTGCCAGCTCACCTGTCCTAAACTATGGCTACACCTTC. Its translation is CASSPVLNYGYTF. The J gene is TRBJ1-2, the V gene TRBV18, with no clear D. The CDR3 length is 13 residues. Deletions cut 3 bases from V and 2 bases from J, with 7 bases between. Germline assignment: CDR1 KGHSH and CDR2 LQKENI.